This TCR beta chain derives from a study of blood T cell repertoires in COVID-19. Study overall: Samples representing acute and convalescent COVID-19 were sourced from the United States, Italy and Spain. PBMCs, B-cell-depleted T cells, or T cells were the source of the cDNA or gDNA that made up the material.

Authors' methods: Nucleated cell number was recorded as an estimate derived from reference gene primer amplification. Measured with immunoSEQ multiplex PCR; TCRdb has only the in-frame clones, and not every one. That table furnishes V, J and clone size, whereas the DNA furnished D and trimming. This sample has 190,000 or so clones, with roughly 81% found just once. The Seattle patients, enrolled during active infection, were followed longitudinally. There are a few counts of this clone. J was trimmed by 1 base and V by 4 bases; bases with no gene match: 11. CDR3 length equals 16 residues. Germline-derived CDR1 and CDR2 are SGHKS and YYEKEE (reference sequence).

Source material: peripheral blood. V gene TRBV5-5 combines with J gene TRBJ2-7, with TRBD1 matching 7 bases. The sequence was collected from a woman of 80 years or more with COVID-19, enrolled during active disease. The CDR3 nucleotides are TGTGCCAGCAGCCCCACCACAGGGGAAAGATCCTACGAGCAGTACTTC. Protein: CASSPTTGERSYEQYF.